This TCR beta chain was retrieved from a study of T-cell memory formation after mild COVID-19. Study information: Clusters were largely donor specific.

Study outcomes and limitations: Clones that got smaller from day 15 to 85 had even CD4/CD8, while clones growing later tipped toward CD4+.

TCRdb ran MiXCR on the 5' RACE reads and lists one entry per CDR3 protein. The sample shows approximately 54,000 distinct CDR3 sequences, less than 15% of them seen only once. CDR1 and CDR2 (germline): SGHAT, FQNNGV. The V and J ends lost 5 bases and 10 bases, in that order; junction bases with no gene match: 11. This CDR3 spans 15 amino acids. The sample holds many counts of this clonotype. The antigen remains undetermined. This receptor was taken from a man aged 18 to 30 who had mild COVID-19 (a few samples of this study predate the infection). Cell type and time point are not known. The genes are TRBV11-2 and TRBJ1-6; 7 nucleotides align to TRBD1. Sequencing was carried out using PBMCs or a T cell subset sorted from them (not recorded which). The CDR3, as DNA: TGTGCCAGCAGCCCATCAAGACAGGGCTTATCACCCCTCCACTTT. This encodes CASSPSRQGLSPLHF. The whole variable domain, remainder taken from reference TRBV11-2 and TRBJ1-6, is EAGVAQSPRYKIIEKRQSVAFWCNPISGHATLYWYQQILGQGPKLLIQFQNNGVVDDSQLPKDRFSAERLKGVDSTLKIQPAKLEDSAVYLCASSPSRQGLSPLHFGNGTRLTVT.